The clone carrying this T cell receptor beta chain came up many times. What it recognizes is unknown. The record originates from a study of T cells in Graves' hyperthyroidism and ophthalmopathy. Across the whole study: At the time of initial diagnosis and before any treatment, peripheral blood was collected. General study findings and limits: Ophthalmopathy was distinguished from stable hyperthyroidism by 13 V-J signatures.

From RNA transcripts, TCR beta CDR3 regions were amplified. TCR CDR3 underwent first-round RT-PCR with the HTBI primer set. MiXCR, applied by TCRdb to the multiplex PCR reads, yields one record per CDR3 protein. The data show around 440,000 distinct CDR3 sequences, approximately 14% seen once. This clonotype originated in a woman aged 18 to 35 with Graves' hyperthyroidism. The specimen was blood.

The DNA of the CDR3 is TGTGCCAGCAGCCCCGGGACGCAGTCGGCCAAAAACATTCAGTACTTC. Protein sequence: CASSPGTQSAKNIQYF. The J gene is TRBJ2-4, the V gene TRBV3-1, with D perhaps being TRBD1 or TRBD2 (5 bases each). CDR1 and CDR2 (germline): LGHDT, YNNKEL (reference sequence). V lost 4 bases and J lost 1, with 14 bases in between. The CDR3 length is 16 residues.